This TCR beta chain emerged from a study of T-cell reconstitution after alpha-beta-depleted transplantation in children. From germline, CDR1 is SNHLY and CDR2 FYNNEI. V lost 6 bases, J lost 5 bases, and 9 bases lay in between. This CDR3 is built from 12 residues. This clonotype appeared many times. The antigen is undetermined. Study findings and constraints: Surviving recipient T cells and thymic progenitors accounted for the high day-60 TCRbeta diversity observed in some patients. T-cell counts and diversity at one year post-transplant came mainly from newly produced T cells. Expanded graft clones numbering several hundred reportedly gave rise to alpha-beta T cells about two months after transplant.

Library preparation (for TCRbeta) was performed with unique molecular identifiers. TCRdb reprocessed the PCR reads via MiXCR and lists one record per CDR3 protein. This sample yields approximately 70,000 distinct CDR3 sequences, of which roughly 4.9% are seen a single time; approximately 20% belongs to the top ten. Here the sequenced sample was PBMCs, mostly from graft donor cells, taken 180 days after TCRalphabeta/CD19-depleted stem cell transplant. The chain is built from TRBV2 and TRBJ2-3; perhaps D is TRBD1 or TRBD2 (5 bases each). This TCR was sampled from a boy younger than two who had a stem cell transplant for acute myeloid leukemia, so the T cells may come from the graft donor. The CDR3 nucleotides are TGTGCCAGCAGCGGGGACGTAGATACGCAGTATTTT. Translating gives CASSGDVDTQYF.